These T cell receptor beta chains were read from a single sample in a study of PD-1 blockade in classical Hodgkin lymphoma. Assay: immunoSEQ multiplex PCR; the TCRdb copy retains only in-frame clones and omits some. The repertoire consists of 25,000 to 30,000 clones, with 60% to 75% occurring once and the leading ten covering about a quarter. Sequencing used peripheral blood mononuclear cells (PBMCs), obtained before the second cycle of nivolumab. The receptor source for this set is a human donor with classical Hodgkin lymphoma. The CDR3 runs from the conserved cysteine through the conserved F or W. D genes are given only for firm matches. Only part of the rows carry a size: once, few, many, or a class if the clone is expanded.

V gene	J gene	D gene	clone size	CDR3 protein	CDR3 DNA
TRBV10-3	TRBJ1-5	.	.	CAISDSQGTNQPQHF	TGTGCCATCAGTGACTCCCAGGGTACTAATCAGCCCCAGCATTTT
TRBV5-1	TRBJ2-5	.	.	CASKSGVNFFETQYF	TGCGCCAGCAAATCTGGTGTGAATTTCTTCGAGACCCAGTACTTC
TRBV5-4	TRBJ1-2	.	.	CASSLMDTSNYGYTF	TGTGCCAGCAGCTTGATGGACACTTCAAACTATGGCTACACCTTC
TRBV28	TRBJ1-5	.	.	CASSARRGPSQPQHF	TGTGCCAGCAGTGCCCGACGGGGGCCTAGTCAGCCCCAGCATTTT
TRBV6-6	TRBJ1-1	.	.	CATRRGLNINTEAFF	TGTGCCACCCGTCGTGGCTTGAATATAAACACTGAAGCTTTCTTT
TRBV6-5	TRBJ1-2	.	.	CASSYSLTPYGGGYTF	TGTGCCAGCAGTTACTCGCTAACCCCGTACGGGGGAGGCTACACCTTC
TRBV11-3	TRBJ2-1	.	once	CASSLGGGASYNEQFF	TGTGCCAGCAGCTTAGGGGGCGGTGCCTCCTACAATGAGCAGTTCTTC
TRBV5-5	TRBJ2-7	TRBD2	.	CASSIRLAGVGEQYF	TGTGCCAGCAGCATTCGACTAGCGGGAGTGGGCGAGCAGTACTTC
TRBV7-2	TRBJ1-1	.	few	CASSLPGVTEAFF	TGTGCCAGCAGCTTACCAGGGGTCACTGAAGCTTTCTTT
TRBV28	TRBJ1-5	TRBD1	few	CASSLPDRGKRGGRPQHF	TGTGCCAGCAGTTTACCGGACAGGGGAAAGCGTGGGGGGAGGCCCCAGCATTTT